The clone carrying this T cell receptor (beta chain) was picked up a small number of times. Antigen specificity is unknown. Compared with germline, one end of the junction differs, possibly owing to a read error. These data originate in a study of Graves' ophthalmopathy and Graves' hyperthyroidism. Amplifying from RNA transcripts, the study obtained TCR beta CDR3 regions. RT-PCR in the first round used HTBI primers; a second-round multiplex PCR followed. TCRdb re-derived calls from the multiplex PCR reads in MiXCR, one entry per CDR3 protein. The sample consists of about 740,000 distinct CDR3 sequences, 40% of them appearing once. Points from the study as a whole: Ophthalmopathy and stable hyperthyroidism were discriminated by a 13-signature model, with about 90% sensitivity and 65% to 83% specificity. A majority of expanded thyroid clonotypes exceeding 0.001 frequency were likewise present in blood.

As diagnostic evidence, clinical symptoms, serum thyroxine, TRAb, thyroid ultrasound and orbital computed tomography were relied upon. PBMCs were isolated by Ficoll-Paque density gradient centrifugation, using over 9.5 ml of fresh peripheral blood as the starting material. The source of this sequence is an adult man with Graves' ophthalmopathy. Sequenced input: peripheral blood.

The CDR3 bases are TGTGCCAGCAGTGACGGACGTCAGCCCCAGCATTTT. Encoded protein: CASSDGRQPQHF. This chain joins TRBV24-1 and TRBJ1-5; D is unclear. Germline V lookup: CDR1 KGHDR, CDR2 SFDVKD. The CDR3 totals 12 residues.